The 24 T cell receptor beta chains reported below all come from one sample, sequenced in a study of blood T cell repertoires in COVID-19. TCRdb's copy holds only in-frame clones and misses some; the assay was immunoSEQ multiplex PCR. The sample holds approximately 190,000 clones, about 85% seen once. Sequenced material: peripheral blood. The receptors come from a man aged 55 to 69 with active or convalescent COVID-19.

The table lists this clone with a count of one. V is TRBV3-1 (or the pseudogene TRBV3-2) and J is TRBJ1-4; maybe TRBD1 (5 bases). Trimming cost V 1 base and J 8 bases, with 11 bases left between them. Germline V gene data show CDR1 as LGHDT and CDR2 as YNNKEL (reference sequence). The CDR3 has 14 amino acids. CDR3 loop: CASSQAGEGEKLFF. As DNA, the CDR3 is TGTGCCAGCAGCCAAGCGGGGGAAGGGGAAAAACTGTTTTTT.

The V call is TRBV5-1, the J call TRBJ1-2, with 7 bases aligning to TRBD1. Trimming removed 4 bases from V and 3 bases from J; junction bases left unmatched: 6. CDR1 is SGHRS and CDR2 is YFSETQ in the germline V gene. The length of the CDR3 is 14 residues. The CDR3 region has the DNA TGCGCCAGCAGCGCACAGGGGAATGACTATGGCTACACCTTC. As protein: CASSAQGNDYGYTF. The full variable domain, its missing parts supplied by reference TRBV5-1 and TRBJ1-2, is KAGVTQTPRYLIKTRGQQVTLSCSPISGHRSVSWYQQTPGQGLQFLFEYFSETQRNKGNFPGRFSGRQFSNSRSEMNVSTLELGDSALYLCASSAQGNDYGYTFGSGTRLTVV.

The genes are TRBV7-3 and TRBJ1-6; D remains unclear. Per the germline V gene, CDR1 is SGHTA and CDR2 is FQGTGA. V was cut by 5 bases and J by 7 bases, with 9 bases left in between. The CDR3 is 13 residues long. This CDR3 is CASSQRLNSPLHF. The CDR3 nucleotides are TGTGCCAGCAGCCAGCGGCTGAATTCACCCCTCCACTTT. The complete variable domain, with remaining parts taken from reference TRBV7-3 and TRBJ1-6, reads GAGVSQTPSNKVTEKGKYVELRCDPISGHTALYWYRQSLGQGPEFLIYFQGTGAADDSGLPNDRFFAVRPEGSVSTLKIQRTERGDSAVYLCASSQRLNSPLHFGNGTRLTVT.

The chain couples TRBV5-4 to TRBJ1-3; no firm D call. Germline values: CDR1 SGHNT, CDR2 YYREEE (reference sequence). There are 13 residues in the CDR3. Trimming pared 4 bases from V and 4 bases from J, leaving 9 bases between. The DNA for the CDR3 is TGTGCCAGCAGCCCGAACCTAGGAAACACCATATATTTT. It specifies CASSPNLGNTIYF.

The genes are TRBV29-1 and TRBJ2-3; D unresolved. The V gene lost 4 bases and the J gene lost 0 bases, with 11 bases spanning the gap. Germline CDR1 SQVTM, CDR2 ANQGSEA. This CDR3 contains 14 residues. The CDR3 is CSVVSGASTDTQYF. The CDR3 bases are TGCAGCGTTGTTTCGGGTGCTAGCACAGATACGCAGTATTTT.

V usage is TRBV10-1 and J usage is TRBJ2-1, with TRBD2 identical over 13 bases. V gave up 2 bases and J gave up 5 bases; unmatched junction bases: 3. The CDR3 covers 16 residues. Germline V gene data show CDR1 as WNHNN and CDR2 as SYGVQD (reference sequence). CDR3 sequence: CASSETGTSGDNEQFF. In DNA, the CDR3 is TGCGCCAGCAGTGAGACCGGGACTAGCGGGGACAATGAGCAGTTCTTC.

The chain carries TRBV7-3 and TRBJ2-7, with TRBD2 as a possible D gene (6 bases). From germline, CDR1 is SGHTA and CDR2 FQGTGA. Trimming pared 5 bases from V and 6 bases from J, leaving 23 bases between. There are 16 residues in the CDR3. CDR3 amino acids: CASSPQVGGNRCEQYF. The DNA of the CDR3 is TGTGCCAGCAGCCCCCAGGTGGGGGGTAATCGTTGCGAGCAGTACTTC.

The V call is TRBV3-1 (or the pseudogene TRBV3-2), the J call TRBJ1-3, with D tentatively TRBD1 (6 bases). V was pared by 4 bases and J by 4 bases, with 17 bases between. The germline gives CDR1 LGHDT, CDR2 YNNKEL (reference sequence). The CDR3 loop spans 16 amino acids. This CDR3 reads CASSRTGTSSGNTIYF. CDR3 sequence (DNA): TGTGCCAGCAGCCGTACTGGGACATCGTCCGGAAACACCATATATTTT.

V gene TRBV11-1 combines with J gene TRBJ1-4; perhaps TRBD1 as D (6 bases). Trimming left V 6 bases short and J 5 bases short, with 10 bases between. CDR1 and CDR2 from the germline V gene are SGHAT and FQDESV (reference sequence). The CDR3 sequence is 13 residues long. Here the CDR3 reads CASSFTGNEKLFF. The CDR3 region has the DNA TGTGCCAGCAGTTTTACAGGGAATGAAAAACTGTTTTTT.

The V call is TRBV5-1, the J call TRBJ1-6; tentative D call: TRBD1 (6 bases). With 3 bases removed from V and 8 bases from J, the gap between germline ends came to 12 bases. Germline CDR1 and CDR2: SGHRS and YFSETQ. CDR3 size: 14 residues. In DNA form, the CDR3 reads TGCGCCAGCAGCTCGGATCAGGGGTATTCACCCCTCCACTTT. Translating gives CASSSDQGYSPLHF.

For the CDR3, the DNA is TGTGCCTGGAGTGGGGACTACCTTAATCAGCCCCAGCATTTT. Its translation is CAWSGDYLNQPQHF. The V gene is TRBV30, the J gene TRBJ1-5; possibly TRBD1 for D (5 bases). CDR3 size: 14 residues. V was clipped by 1 base and J by 4 bases, with 11 bases between them. The V gene's germline CDR1 is GTSNPN and CDR2 SVGIG (reference sequence).

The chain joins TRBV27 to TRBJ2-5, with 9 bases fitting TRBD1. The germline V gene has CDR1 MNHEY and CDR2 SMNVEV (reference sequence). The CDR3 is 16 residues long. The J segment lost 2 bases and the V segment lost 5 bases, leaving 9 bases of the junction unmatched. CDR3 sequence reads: CASSQKDRGGQETQYF. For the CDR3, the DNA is TGTGCCAGCAGTCAAAAGGACAGGGGAGGTCAAGAGACCCAGTACTTC.

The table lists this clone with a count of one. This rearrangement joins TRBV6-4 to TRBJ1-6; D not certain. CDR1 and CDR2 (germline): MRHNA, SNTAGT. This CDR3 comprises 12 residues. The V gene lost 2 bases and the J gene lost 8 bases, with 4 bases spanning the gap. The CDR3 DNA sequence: TGTGCCAGCAGTGACGTCTATTCACCCCTCCACTTT. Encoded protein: CASSDVYSPLHF.

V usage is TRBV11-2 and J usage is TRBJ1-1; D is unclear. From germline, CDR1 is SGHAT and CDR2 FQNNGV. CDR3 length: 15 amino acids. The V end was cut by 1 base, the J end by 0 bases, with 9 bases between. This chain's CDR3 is CASSLVAPMNTEAFF. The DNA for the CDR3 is TGTGCCAGCAGCTTAGTTGCGCCTATGAACACTGAAGCTTTCTTT.

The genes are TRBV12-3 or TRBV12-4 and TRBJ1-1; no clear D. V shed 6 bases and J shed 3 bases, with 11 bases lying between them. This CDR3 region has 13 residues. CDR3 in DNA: TGTGCCAGCAGCAAACGGAGGGACACTGAAGCTTTCTTT. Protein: CASSKRRDTEAFF.

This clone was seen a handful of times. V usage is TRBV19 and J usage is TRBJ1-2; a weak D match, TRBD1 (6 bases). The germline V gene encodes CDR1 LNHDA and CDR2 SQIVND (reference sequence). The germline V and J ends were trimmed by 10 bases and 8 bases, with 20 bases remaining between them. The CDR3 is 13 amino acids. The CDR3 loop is CATYLNRANGYTF. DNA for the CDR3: TGTGCCACCTACTTGAACAGGGCAAACGGCTACACCTTC.

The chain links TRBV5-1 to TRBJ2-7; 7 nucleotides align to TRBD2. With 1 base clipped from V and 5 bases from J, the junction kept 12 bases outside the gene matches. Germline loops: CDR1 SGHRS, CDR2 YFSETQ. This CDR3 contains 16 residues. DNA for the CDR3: TGCGCCAGCAGCTTGAGCGGCGGGGGTATTGGCGACGAGCAGTACTTC. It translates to CASSLSGGGIGDEQYF. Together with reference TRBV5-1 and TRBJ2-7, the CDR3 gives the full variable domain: KAGVTQTPRYLIKTRGQQVTLSCSPISGHRSVSWYQQTPGQGLQFLFEYFSETQRNKGNFPGRFSGRQFSNSRSEMNVSTLELGDSALYLCASSLSGGGIGDEQYFGPGTRLTVT.

CDR3 nucleotides: TGTGCCACCAGCAGCCACAGGGGAGCAAGCACTGAAGCTTTCTTT. Protein product: CATSSHRGASTEAFF. The genes are TRBV15 and TRBJ1-1; 7 nucleotides agree with TRBD1. This CDR3 is built from 15 residues. The V and J ends lost 3 bases and 4 bases, in that order; junction bases with no gene match: 8. Germline lookup yields CDR1 LNHNV and CDR2 YYDKDF (reference sequence).

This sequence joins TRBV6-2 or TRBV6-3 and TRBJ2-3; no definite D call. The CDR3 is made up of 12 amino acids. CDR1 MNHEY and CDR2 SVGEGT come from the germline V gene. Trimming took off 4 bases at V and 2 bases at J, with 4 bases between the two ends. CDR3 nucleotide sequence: TGTGCCAGCAGTTGGGCCACAGATACGCAGTATTTT. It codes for CASSWATDTQYF.

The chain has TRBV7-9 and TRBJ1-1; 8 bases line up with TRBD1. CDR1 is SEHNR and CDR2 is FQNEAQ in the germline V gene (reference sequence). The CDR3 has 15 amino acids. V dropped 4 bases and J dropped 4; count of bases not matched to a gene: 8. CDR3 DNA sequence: TGTGCCAGCAGCTCCCAGGGGGCGTCAGGCACTGAAGCTTTCTTT. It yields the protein CASSSQGASGTEAFF.

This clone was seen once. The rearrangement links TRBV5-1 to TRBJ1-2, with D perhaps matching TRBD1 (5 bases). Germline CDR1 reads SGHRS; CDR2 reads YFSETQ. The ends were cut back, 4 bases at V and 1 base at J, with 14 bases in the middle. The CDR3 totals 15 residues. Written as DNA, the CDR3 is TGCGCCAGCAGCCCAGGACATCGGAGTAACTATGGCTACACCTTC. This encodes CASSPGHRSNYGYTF.

In nucleotides, the CDR3 is TGTGCCACCAGCCCCCGGGGCACCGGGGAGCTGTTTTTT. Amino acids: CATSPRGTGELFF. The genes are TRBV15 and TRBJ2-2, with D maybe TRBD2 (5 bases). The CDR3 length is 13 residues. Germline V gene sequence: CDR1 LNHNV, CDR2 YYDKDF (reference sequence). Trimming removed 5 bases at V and 4 bases at J, with 8 bases between.

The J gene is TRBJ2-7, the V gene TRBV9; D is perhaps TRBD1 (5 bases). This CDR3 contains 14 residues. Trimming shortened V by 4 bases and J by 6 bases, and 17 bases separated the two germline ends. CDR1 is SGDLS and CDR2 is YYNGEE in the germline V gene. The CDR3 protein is CASSITAGPGEQYF. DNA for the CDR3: TGTGCCAGCAGCATAACAGCAGGGCCCGGCGAGCAGTACTTC. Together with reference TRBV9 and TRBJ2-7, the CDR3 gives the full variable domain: DSGVTQTPKHLITATGQRVTLRCSPRSGDLSVYWYQQSLDQGLQFLIQYYNGEERAKGNILERFSAQQFPDLHSELNLSSLELGDSALYFCASSITAGPGEQYFGPGTRLTVT.

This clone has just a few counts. CDR3 DNA: TGTGCCAGCAGCTTGGCGGCTAGCGGGATGGACCGGGAGCTGTTTTTT. This gives the protein CASSLAASGMDRELFF. The J gene is TRBJ2-2, the V gene TRBV5-4, with 9 bases aligning to TRBD2. The CDR3 extends over 16 amino acids. V lost 0 bases, J lost 9 bases, and 9 bases stayed unmatched. Looked up from germline, CDR1 is SGHNT and CDR2 is YYREEE (reference sequence).